The source of this T cell receptor beta chain is a study of vaccination effects on CD4 cells after COVID-19. Study summary: Following the second dose by a median of 72 days, the post-vaccine samples were obtained. Notes on the study in general: Late in the post-vaccination period, infection-induced and vaccine-induced clones underwent marked clonal contraction.

Antigen-specific CD4+ T cell clonotypes were called by their expansion after viral peptide-pool culture in ViraFEST. The authors isolated CD4+ T cells after nine to eleven days of culture. Participants were vaccinated with two doses of either the BNT162b2 or mRNA-1273 vaccine. Prior SARS-CoV-2 infection was absent in the vaccine recipients, as shown by negative nucleocapsid antibodies. Clones were sequenced by immunoSEQ multiplex PCR, and TCRdb holds only the in-frame ones, with some missing. Among nearly 25,000 clones listed, more than 65% were seen once. The CDR3 contains 14 residues. Trimming removed 0 bases from V and 2 bases from J, with 7 bases in between. Germline values: CDR1 SGHRS, CDR2 YFSETQ. On this clone: Antigen: not known.

This material consisted of CD4+ T cells from PBMCs cultured with SARS-CoV-2 spike peptides, taken after COVID-19 vaccination. J is TRBJ2-3 and V is TRBV5-1; tentative D call: TRBD1 (5 bases). The TCR comes from a human donor who received a COVID-19 vaccine. Here the CDR3 reads CASSLGQITDTQYF. In DNA form, the CDR3 reads TGCGCCAGCAGCTTGGGACAGATCACAGATACGCAGTATTTT.